This is a list of T cell receptor beta chains from one sample in a study of identifying expanded T cells in peripheral blood. The table came from immunoSEQ multiplex PCR; TCRdb's copy has only in-frame clones and leaves some out. The sample has around 85,000 clones, around 89% seen once. What was sequenced was blood. All receptors come from a person aged 18 to 70 in good health. Each CDR3 is given with its conserved first and last residue. Each record gives: D gene, V gene, clone size, J gene, CDR3 DNA, CDR3 protein. The D gene is left open where the match is weak. Where a row states a size, it is once, few, many or the class of an expanded clone; other rows omit it.

>TRBD2|TRBV19|-|TRBJ2-5
TGTGCCAGTAGTATGACCCCCCTAGCGGGGGGGCTCTCGGAGACCCAGTACTTC
CASSMTPLAGGLSETQYF
>-|TRBV5-5|once|TRBJ2-7
TGTGCCAGCAGCTTGAAGATTTTTTCCTACGAGCAGTACTTC
CASSLKIFSYEQYF
>TRBD1|TRBV6-5|-|TRBJ1-5
TGTGCCAGCAGGCCGCAGGGGGCCGGCAATCAGCCCCAGCATTTT
CASRPQGAGNQPQHF
>-|TRBV5-6|-|TRBJ1-1
TGTGCCAGCGGGGAAGGGAACACTGAAGCTTTCTTT
CASGEGNTEAFF
>TRBD2|TRBV13|-|TRBJ2-3
TGTGCCAGCAGCCGCGCTAGCGGGGGAATCTCCAACACATGGGATACGCAGTATTTT
CASSRASGGISNTWDTQYF
>-|TRBV18|-|TRBJ1-6
TGTGCCAGCTCGTTCGGGGAGTACAATTCACCCCTCCACTTT
CASSFGEYNSPLHF
>TRBD1|TRBV4-1|once|TRBJ1-3
TGCGCCAGCAGCCAAAATCCAGGGGGCCTTTTTAGCTCTGGAAACACCATATATTTT
CASSQNPGGLFSSGNTIYF
>TRBD1|TRBV18|-|TRBJ2-3
TGTGCCAGCTCACTCAGACAGGGTAGCACAGATACGCAGTATTTT
CASSLRQGSTDTQYF
>TRBD2|TRBV7-2|-|TRBJ2-7
TGTGCCAGCAGCTTTTTTACTAGCGGGGAAGAGCAGTACTTC
CASSFFTSGEEQYF
>-|TRBV11-2|-|TRBJ1-1
TGTGCCAGCAGCTTGGTGGGAGACACTGAAGCTTTCTTT
CASSLVGDTEAFF
>TRBD1|TRBV7-9|-|TRBJ2-3
TGTGCCAGCAGCCCCAGGGGACAGATCACAGATACGCAGTATTTT
CASSPRGQITDTQYF
>-|TRBV28|-|TRBJ1-1
TGTGCCAGCAGTTCATTTCTCTCCCCGTTCCAGGGGAACACTGAAGCTTTCTTT
CASSSFLSPFQGNTEAFF
>-|TRBV12-5|-|TRBJ1-2
TGTGCTAGTGGGACACAGACTAACTATGGCTACACCTTC
CASGTQTNYGYTF
>TRBD1|TRBV19|-|TRBJ1-2
TGTGCCAGTAGTTTGGACAGGGGGCTTTATGGCTACACCTTC
CASSLDRGLYGYTF
>-|TRBV2|-|TRBJ2-7
TGTGCCAGCAGTGATGGCCAGGGGAACTACGAGCAGTACTTC
CASSDGQGNYEQYF
>-|TRBV30|-|TRBJ2-7
TGTGCCTGGAGTGTGCCGGCAGGGGTCTACGAGCAGTACTTC
CAWSVPAGVYEQYF
>-|TRBV5-1|-|TRBJ1-1
TGCGCCAGCAGCTCGGGGGGCAGGGAGAACACTGAAGCTTTCTTT
CASSSGGRENTEAFF
>-|TRBV10-3|-|TRBJ1-1
TGTGCCATCAGGGAATCCATGAACACTGAAGCTTTCTTT
CAIRESMNTEAFF
>-|TRBV23-1|-|TRBJ1-1
TGCGCCAGCAGTCAATCGGCCGGCACTGAAGCTTTCTTT
CASSQSAGTEAFF
>-|TRBV10-1|-|TRBJ2-7
TGCGCCAGCAGTCCGTTATCCTACGAGCAGTACTTC
CASSPLSYEQYF
>TRBD1|TRBV6-5|-|TRBJ1-2
TGTGCCAGCAGAGTAAGCAGGGGGACCTATGGCTACACCTTC
CASRVSRGTYGYTF
>TRBD1|TRBV28|-|TRBJ1-1
TGTGCCAGCAGTTTACCAGGGGGGGAAGCTTTCTTT
CASSLPGGEAFF
>-|TRBV5-6|-|TRBJ1-3
TGTGCCAGCAGCTTGGCCGGGGCAGCCTCCGGGGACACCATATATTTT
CASSLAGAASGDTIYF
>TRBD2|TRBV7-8|-|TRBJ2-1
TGTGCCAGCAGCTTAGGTATAGCGGGGGGCTCCAACGAGCAGTTCTTC
CASSLGIAGGSNEQFF
>-|TRBV28|-|TRBJ2-1
TGTGCCAGCAGTTTCGGGCAGGTCCAGTACAATGAGCAGTTCTTC
CASSFGQVQYNEQFF
>-|TRBV9|once|TRBJ1-1
TGTGCCAGCAAGGGGGACATGAACACTGAAGCTTTCTTT
CASKGDMNTEAFF